The 32 T cell receptor beta chains listed next were all sequenced from one sample in a study of blood T cell repertoires in COVID-19. TCRdb's copy holds only in-frame clones and misses some; the assay was immunoSEQ multiplex PCR. Seen here are more than 120,000 clones, roughly 89% observed once, and the top ten hold around 1.6%. Sequencing input: peripheral blood. These receptors were collected from a human donor in a cohort sampled during active COVID-19.

This clone is a singleton in its sample. This chain links TRBV4-2 with TRBJ2-2; D remains ambiguous. This CDR3 spans 14 amino acids. Germline V gene sequence: CDR1 LGHNA, CDR2 YNFKEQ. The V and J ends lost 0 bases and 6 bases respectively, with 8 bases between them. The CDR3 nucleotides read TGTGCCAGCAGCCAAGAAACCCGAGCCGGGGAGCTGTTTTTT. Its protein product is CASSQETRAGELFF.

V and J are TRBV18 and TRBJ2-1, with TRBD2 matching 9 bases. V was clipped by 3 bases and J by 4 bases; unmatched bases: 4. Germline CDR1 reads KGHSH; CDR2 reads LQKENI. This CDR3 contains 15 residues. The CDR3 bases are TGTGCCAGCTCACCCGGGACTAGCCGTTACAATGAGCAGTTCTTC. Its translation is CASSPGTSRYNEQFF.

The genes are TRBV12-5 and TRBJ1-3; 10 nucleotides align to TRBD1. The CDR3 is 15 amino acids. The germline V gene encodes CDR1 LGHNT and CDR2 FRNRAP. V was pared by 5 bases and J by 3 bases, with 4 bases of the junction left unmatched. This CDR3 reads CASGLGTGVGNTIYF. CDR3 sequence (DNA): TGTGCTAGTGGTCTCGGGACAGGGGTTGGAAACACCATATATTTT.

The chain is built from TRBV7-9 and TRBJ2-3, with D tentatively TRBD2 (5 bases). The CDR3 spans 15 residues. Germline values: CDR1 SEHNR, CDR2 FQNEAQ (reference sequence). Trimming pared 6 bases from V and 0 bases from J, leaving 13 bases between. In DNA, the CDR3 is TGTGCCAGCAGTCTGGCGGGCCCTAGCACAGATACGCAGTATTTT. Its protein product is CASSLAGPSTDTQYF.

This chain joins TRBV19 and TRBJ2-7, with 8 bases matching TRBD1. The CDR3 totals 15 residues. The V gene's germline CDR1 is LNHDA and CDR2 SQIVND (reference sequence). After removal of 5 bases from V and 0 bases from J, the junction contained 6 bases not matched to a gene. CDR3 protein: CASSPGTGFSYEQYF. The CDR3 nucleotides read TGTGCCAGTAGTCCCGGGACAGGTTTCTCCTACGAGCAGTACTTC.

The gene calls are TRBV7-8 and TRBJ2-5; 10 nucleotides match TRBD2. V dropped 6 bases and J dropped 0; count of bases not matched to a gene: 4. Germline CDR1 is SGHVS and CDR2 is FQNEAQ. This CDR3 contains 15 residues. CDR3 nucleotide sequence: TGTGCCAGCAGTGATAGCGGGGGGTACCAAGAGACCCAGTACTTC. It specifies CASSDSGGYQETQYF.

The chain links TRBV15 to TRBJ2-7; TRBD1 agrees at 7 bases. Trimming at V came to 1 base and at J to 6 bases, leaving 3 bases not matched to a gene. This CDR3 is built from 13 residues. Per the germline V gene, CDR1 is LNHNV and CDR2 is YYDKDF (reference sequence). CDR3 sequence (DNA): TGTGCCACCAGCAGAGTTTCAGGGGGCGAGCAGTACTTC. Translation: CATSRVSGGEQYF.

The CDR3 bases are TGTGCCAGCGGACAGGGTAATCAGCCCCAGCATTTT. Its translation is CASGQGNQPQHF. The chain links TRBV28 to TRBJ1-5, with 8 bases lining up with TRBD1. The CDR3 covers 12 residues. Germline CDR1 MDHEN, CDR2 SYDVKM. V was clipped by 8 bases and J by 4 bases; unmatched bases: 1. The full variable domain, rest sourced from reference TRBV28 and TRBJ1-5, is DVKVTQSSRYLVKRTGEKVFLECVQDMDHENMFWYRQDPGLGLRLIYFSYDVKMKEKGDIPEGYSVSREKKERFSLILESASTNQTSMYLCASGQGNQPQHFGDGTRLSIL.

This clone came up once. This chain's CDR3 is CASSVEGGGYTF. The DNA for the CDR3 is TGTGCCAGCAGCGTAGAAGGGGGAGGCTACACCTTC. This chain links TRBV9 with TRBJ1-2; a possible D gene is TRBD1 (6 bases). This CDR3 region has 12 residues. Germline V gene data show CDR1 as SGDLS and CDR2 as YYNGEE. V lost 0 bases to trimming and J lost 8 bases, with 8 bases between them.

This chain joins TRBV18 and TRBJ2-2; 8 nucleotides match TRBD2. The germline gives CDR1 KGHSH, CDR2 LQKENI. The CDR3 spans 16 residues. Trimming cost V 6 bases and J 0 bases; bases outside gene matches: 6. The CDR3 DNA reads TGTGCCAGCTCGTCGACTAGCGCAGCGAACACCGGGGAGCTGTTTTTT. It codes for CASSSTSAANTGELFF.

The gene calls are TRBV4-1 and TRBJ1-4; TRBD1 agrees at 7 bases. J gave up 7 bases and V 3 bases, and 8 bases lay outside the gene matches. There are 15 residues in the CDR3. Germline loops: CDR1 MGHRA, CDR2 YSYEKL. This CDR3 reads CASSQKTGLGEKLFF. The CDR3 DNA sequence: TGCGCCAGCAGCCAGAAGACAGGGCTCGGTGAAAAACTGTTTTTT.

The chain recombines TRBV6-5 with TRBJ1-5; a possible D gene is TRBD1 (5 bases). The germline V gene encodes CDR1 MNHEY and CDR2 SVGAGI. This CDR3 is 14 amino acids long. V was clipped by 0 bases and J by 7 bases, with 10 bases between them. The CDR3 reads CASSYSPAGQPQHF. The CDR3 DNA reads as TGTGCCAGCAGTTACTCCCCCGCAGGGCAGCCCCAGCATTTT.

In its sample, this clone was seen once. The CDR3 sequence is CASSKVGWTVAYYEQYF. The CDR3 DNA sequence: TGTGCCAGCAGCAAAGTAGGGTGGACAGTGGCCTACTACGAGCAGTACTTC. The gene calls are TRBV21-1 and TRBJ2-7; the D call of TRBD1 is as the table states it, not checked on the DNA. TRBV21-1 is recorded as a pseudogene. This CDR3 region has 17 residues.

This chain joins TRBV10-2 and TRBJ2-5, with D tentatively TRBD2 (5 bases). Per the germline V gene, CDR1 is WSHSY and CDR2 is SAAADI. The CDR3 length is 16 residues. Trimming cost V 6 bases and J 1 base, with 18 bases left between them. Here the CDR3 DNA reads TGCGCCAGCAGCGGGGTGGGCCGCGTAATCCAAGAGACCCAGTACTTC. Translated, it gives CASSGVGRVIQETQYF.

V gene TRBV6-5 combines with J gene TRBJ1-3; 7 nucleotides line up with TRBD1. V trimming: 6 bases; J trimming: 2 bases; junction bases outside the gene matches: 7. CDR1 is MNHEY, CDR2 SVGAGI, per germline. The CDR3 has 15 residues. CDR3 protein: CASRGQGEAGNTIYF. The DNA of the CDR3 is TGTGCCAGCAGGGGGCAGGGGGAGGCTGGAAACACCATATATTTT.

This chain connects TRBV6-5 to TRBJ1-2; 7 bases map to TRBD1. Germline V gene lookup returns CDR1 MNHEY and CDR2 SVGAGI. V lost 5 bases, J lost 4 bases, and 4 bases stayed unmatched. The CDR3 sequence is 13 residues long. CDR3: CASSRTGRYGYTF. Here the CDR3 DNA reads TGTGCCAGCAGTCGGACAGGTCGCTATGGCTACACCTTC.

The chain employs TRBV9 and TRBJ2-1, with 11 nucleotides matching TRBD2. The V and J ends lost 4 bases and 4 bases, in that order; junction bases with no gene match: 7. The germline CDR1 and CDR2 sequences are SGDLS and YYNGEE. The CDR3 spans 16 residues. The CDR3 DNA sequence: TGTGCCAGCAGCTCCGTGACTAGCGGGGATTACAATGAGCAGTTCTTC. Protein product: CASSSVTSGDYNEQFF. Full variable domain (outside the CDR3, taken from reference TRBV9 and TRBJ2-1): DSGVTQTPKHLITATGQRVTLRCSPRSGDLSVYWYQQSLDQGLQFLIQYYNGEERAKGNILERFSAQQFPDLHSELNLSSLELGDSALYFCASSSVTSGDYNEQFFGPGTRLTVL.

The V gene is TRBV14, the J gene TRBJ1-2; possible D gene TRBD1, 5 bases. This CDR3 has 13 residues. Germline lookup yields CDR1 SGHDN and CDR2 FVKESK. V shed 1 base and J shed 4 bases, with 7 bases lying between them. The chain's CDR3 is CASSQAGRYGYTF. The CDR3, as DNA: TGTGCCAGCAGCCAAGCAGGGCGCTATGGCTACACCTTC.

At least ten counts were recorded for this clone. The chain links TRBV28 to TRBJ2-7, with TRBD2 identical over 7 bases. Germline lookup yields CDR1 MDHEN and CDR2 SYDVKM. The CDR3 runs 14 residues. V shed 3 bases and J 2 bases; nucleotides not matched to a gene: 4. The CDR3, as DNA: TGTGCCAGCAGTTTCCCGGGGGGAGCCTACGAGCAGTACTTC. Translation gives CASSFPGGAYEQYF.

The V gene is TRBV5-5, the J gene TRBJ2-1, with D unresolved. Germline CDR1 is SGHKS and CDR2 is YYEKEE (reference sequence). The CDR3 totals 14 residues. V was cut by 2 bases and J by 8 bases, with 14 bases left in between. The CDR3: CASSFQPDADEQFF. In nucleotides, the CDR3 is TGTGCCAGCAGCTTCCAGCCCGACGCGGATGAGCAGTTCTTC. The complete variable domain, with remaining parts taken from reference TRBV5-5 and TRBJ2-1, reads DAGVTQSPTHLIKTRGQQVTLRCSPISGHKSVSWYQQVLGQGPQFIFQYYEKEERGRGNFPDRFSARQFPNYSSELNVNALLLGDSALYLCASSFQPDADEQFFGPGTRLTVL.

The rearrangement uses TRBV7-2 and TRBJ1-1; D call uncertain. This CDR3 comprises 15 residues. Germline lookup yields CDR1 SGHTA and CDR2 FQGNSA. V shed 1 base and J shed 0 bases, with 9 bases lying between them. The CDR3 sequence: CASSLGGLMNTEAFF. The CDR3, as DNA: TGTGCCAGCAGCTTAGGAGGGCTCATGAACACTGAAGCTTTCTTT.

This chain joins TRBV6-6 and TRBJ1-4; D is uncertain. CDR3 length equals 13 residues. Trimming took off 6 bases at V and 6 bases at J, with 11 bases between the two ends. Germline CDR1 is MNHNY and CDR2 is SVGAGI (reference sequence). CDR3 residues: CASSLVADEKLFF. In nucleotides, the CDR3 is TGTGCCAGCAGCCTGGTAGCGGATGAAAAACTGTTTTTT.

This chain connects TRBV5-1 to TRBJ1-2; TRBD1 agrees at 7 bases. The trim removed 4 bases at V and 2 bases at J, leaving 5 bases unmatched. Per the germline V gene, CDR1 is SGHRS and CDR2 is YFSETQ. CDR3 length: 14 amino acids. CDR3 sequence reads: CASSLRDSNYGYTF. CDR3 nucleotides: TGCGCCAGCAGCCTAAGGGACAGCAACTATGGCTACACCTTC.

This clone occurred once. The rearrangement links TRBV7-8 to TRBJ1-2, with D tentatively TRBD1 (6 bases). Looked up from germline, CDR1 is SGHVS and CDR2 is FQNEAQ. Trimming removed 3 bases at V and 2 bases at J, with 7 bases between. The CDR3 has 13 amino acids. The DNA of the CDR3 is TGTGCCAGCAGCTTGGACAGCAACTATGGCTACACCTTC. Translating gives CASSLDSNYGYTF.

This chain joins TRBV7-9 and TRBJ1-4; D perhaps matches TRBD1 (5 bases). There are 15 residues in the CDR3. CDR1 is SEHNR, CDR2 FQNEAQ, per germline (reference sequence). Trimming removed 2 bases at V and 2 bases at J, with 9 bases between. DNA for the CDR3: TGTGCCAGCAGCTTAAGCAGGGCTACTAATGAAAAACTGTTTTTT. Protein product: CASSLSRATNEKLFF.

This rearrangement joins TRBV5-1 to TRBJ1-3; 7 nucleotides agree with TRBD1. The germline gives CDR1 SGHRS, CDR2 YFSETQ. After removal of 9 bases from V and 0 bases from J, the junction contained 9 bases not matched to a gene. The CDR3 is made up of 15 amino acids. CDR3 nucleotide sequence: TGCGCCACGAGGACAGGACCAAACTCTGGAAACACCATATATTTT. Translating it yields CATRTGPNSGNTIYF.

This chain connects TRBV5-6 to TRBJ2-6, with D unresolved. CDR3 length: 17 amino acids. Germline V gene data show CDR1 as SGHDT and CDR2 as YYEEEE. The ends were cut back, 0 bases at V and 0 bases at J, with 10 bases in the middle. CDR3 protein: CASSLGPSDSGANVLTF. In nucleotides, the CDR3 is TGTGCCAGCAGCTTGGGGCCATCCGACTCTGGGGCCAACGTCCTGACTTTC.

The chain joins TRBV4-1 to TRBJ2-1; TRBD1 might be the D (6 bases). V lost 4 bases, J lost 8 bases, and 15 bases lay in between. This CDR3 has 14 amino acids. CDR1 and CDR2 (germline): MGHRA, YSYEKL. The CDR3 DNA follows: TGCGCCAGCAGCCTTTGGGGGCTAGGCTATGAGCAGTTCTTC. It specifies CASSLWGLGYEQFF.

The chain links TRBV6-6 to TRBJ1-1; 8 bases fit TRBD1. V was pared by 6 bases and J by 4 bases, with 4 bases of the junction left unmatched. The CDR3 length is 13 residues. Germline loops: CDR1 MNHNY, CDR2 SVGAGI (reference sequence). The CDR3 nucleotides are TGTGCCAGCAGCTTTGACAGGGGCACTGAAGCTTTCTTT. Amino acids: CASSFDRGTEAFF.

The rearrangement uses TRBV11-3 and TRBJ2-2; 11 bases line up with TRBD2. CDR3 length equals 16 residues. The germline V gene has CDR1 SGHNT and CDR2 YENEEA. The trim removed 6 bases at V and 6 bases at J, leaving 9 bases unmatched. The CDR3 here is CASSRSGGAFAGELFF. The DNA for the CDR3 is TGTGCCAGCAGTCGTAGCGGGGGGGCATTCGCCGGGGAGCTGTTTTTT.

This sequence joins TRBV7-6 and TRBJ2-6, with 8 positions matching TRBD1. The germline V gene encodes CDR1 SGHVS and CDR2 FNYEAQ. The CDR3 extends over 15 amino acids. V trimming: 5 bases; J trimming: 2 bases; junction bases outside the gene matches: 2. The DNA for the CDR3 is TGTGCCAGCAGCCTACAGGGGGCTGGGGCCAACGTCCTGACTTTC. It specifies CASSLQGAGANVLTF.

The rearrangement uses TRBV7-2 and TRBJ2-1, with D perhaps matching TRBD1 (5 bases). The CDR3 sequence is 15 residues long. Germline lookup yields CDR1 SGHTA and CDR2 FQGNSA. The V and J ends lost 2 bases and 4 bases respectively, with 12 bases between them. CDR3: CASSLHQGAYNEQFF. The CDR3 bases are TGTGCCAGCAGCTTACATCAGGGTGCGTACAATGAGCAGTTCTTC.